The 22 T cell receptor beta chains below all came from one sample that was sequenced in a study of T-cell reconstitution after alpha-beta-depleted transplantation in children. Preparing the TCRbeta library involved the use of unique molecular identifiers. One entry per CDR3 protein results from TCRdb running MiXCR on the PCR reads. The sample consists of about 90,000 distinct CDR3 sequences, around 15% of them appearing once. This specimen consisted of PBMCs, mostly from graft donor cells, obtained 180 days after TCRalphabeta/CD19-depleted stem cell transplant. The receptors here all came from a male patient aged 2-15 years who had a stem cell transplant for acute lymphoblastic leukemia, so the T cells may come from the graft donor.

The rearrangement uses TRBV27 and TRBJ2-7, with TRBD1 matching 9 bases. With V trimmed by 6 bases and J by 5 bases, 8 bases remained unmatched. Germline V lookup: CDR1 MNHEY, CDR2 SMNVEV (reference sequence). The CDR3 sequence is 14 residues long. The CDR3 reads CASSQGTGWNEQYF. As DNA, the CDR3 is TGTGCCAGCAGCCAAGGGACAGGGTGGAACGAGCAGTACTTC.

The CDR3 protein is CASSLGTPASTGELFF. The CDR3 coding sequence is TGTGCCAGCAGCTTGGGAACTCCGGCCTCCACCGGGGAGCTGTTTTTT. The genes are TRBV5-5 and TRBJ2-2; D not resolved. Trimming cost V 0 bases and J 4 bases, with 13 bases left between them. This CDR3 comprises 16 residues. The germline V gene encodes CDR1 SGHKS and CDR2 YYEKEE (reference sequence).

The rearrangement uses TRBV10-3 and TRBJ1-4; D gene ambiguous. Germline CDR1 is ENHRY and CDR2 is SYGVKD. The germline V and J ends were trimmed by 7 bases and 1 base, with 7 bases remaining between them. The CDR3 is 13 amino acids. CDR3 amino acids: CAIIGRTNEKLFF. For the CDR3, the DNA is TGTGCCATCATTGGCAGAACTAATGAAAAACTGTTTTTT.

In this sample, this clonotype turned up many times. The chain employs TRBV12-3 or TRBV12-4 and TRBJ2-1; no definite D call. Trimming left V 1 base short and J 0 bases short, with 4 bases between. The CDR3 runs to 14 residues. CDR3 nucleotide sequence: TGTGCCAGCAGTTTAGAGGACTCCTACAATGAGCAGTTCTTC. This sequence encodes CASSLEDSYNEQFF.

This clonotype was recorded at least ten times. This chain joins TRBV10-3 and TRBJ2-3; D remains ambiguous. The CDR3 has 13 residues. V lost 3 bases, J lost 4 bases, and 8 bases lay in between. Germline lookup yields CDR1 ENHRY and CDR2 SYGVKD. The CDR3 reads CAISEYPPDTQYF. CDR3 coding DNA: TGTGCCATCAGTGAATATCCCCCAGATACGCAGTATTTT.

This rearrangement joins TRBV7-2 to TRBJ2-2; no definite D call. The CDR3 length is 13 residues. V dropped 5 bases and J dropped 5 bases, with 9 bases sitting between them. Germline V CDR1 and CDR2: SGHTA, FQGNSA. The chain's CDR3 is CASSTRRTGELFF. CDR3 nucleotides: TGTGCCAGCAGCACGAGAAGGACCGGGGAGCTGTTTTTT.

The gene calls are TRBV7-9 and TRBJ1-6, with 7 bases that match TRBD1. The CDR3 extends over 15 amino acids. Unmatched junction bases numbered 12, after V lost 5 bases and J lost 11 bases. Germline assignment: CDR1 SEHNR and CDR2 FQNEAQ (reference sequence). The CDR3 DNA sequence: TGTGCCAGCAGCGAACCCGGACAGGCCGGACCACCCCTCCACTTT. Translation gives CASSEPGQAGPPLHF.

CDR3 amino acids: CASSSAGAGGPETQYF. The CDR3 DNA follows: TGTGCCAGCAGCTCCGCGGGAGCGGGGGGGCCGGAGACCCAGTACTTC. J is TRBJ2-5 and V is TRBV7-2, with 10 bases identical to TRBD2. This CDR3 comprises 16 residues. With V trimmed by 4 bases and J by 5 bases, 10 bases remained unmatched. Germline CDR1 reads SGHTA; CDR2 reads FQGNSA.

In its sample, this clonotype was seen a few times. The chain uses TRBV5-1 and TRBJ2-6; D is undetermined. The germline V gene encodes CDR1 SGHRS and CDR2 YFSETQ. Trimming removed 0 bases from V and 0 bases from J, with 7 bases in between. The CDR3 is 16 amino acids. The CDR3: CASSLAAGSGANVLTF. The CDR3 DNA is TGCGCCAGCAGCTTGGCCGCTGGCTCTGGGGCCAACGTCCTGACTTTC.

This clonotype has more than one count but fewer than ten. This chain links TRBV12-3 or TRBV12-4 with TRBJ1-2; D not resolved. Trimming shortened V by 7 bases and J by 8 bases, and 14 bases separated the two germline ends. The CDR3 runs 12 residues. The CDR3 DNA sequence: TGTGCCAGCACCTCTGGACGGAGGGGCTACACCTTC. This gives the protein CASTSGRRGYTF.

This clonotype has a count of ten or more. The gene calls are TRBV3-1 and TRBJ2-7; no definite D call. This CDR3 spans 15 amino acids. Looked up from germline, CDR1 is LGHDT and CDR2 is YNNKEL (reference sequence). The germline V and J ends were trimmed by 1 base and 6 bases, with 16 bases remaining between them. In nucleotides, the CDR3 is TGTGCCAGCAGCCAAGTAAGGAGCCCAATGTCCGAGCAGTACTTC. This sequence encodes CASSQVRSPMSEQYF.

This clonotype came up a few times. The chain employs TRBV20-1 and TRBJ2-7; possible D gene TRBD2, 5 bases. Trimming pared 3 bases from V and 7 bases from J, leaving 13 bases between. The V gene's germline CDR1 is DFQATT and CDR2 SNEGSKA (reference sequence). CDR3 length: 12 amino acids. The CDR3 bases are TGCAGTGCTAGTAACACTAGAGATGAGCAGTACTTC. Its translation: CSASNTRDEQYF.

The V and J genes are TRBV7-8 and TRBJ1-5; maybe TRBD1 (6 bases). This CDR3 is built from 16 residues. The germline V and J ends were trimmed by 1 base and 3 bases, with 13 bases remaining between them. Germline V gene sequence: CDR1 SGHVS, CDR2 FQNEAQ. Here the CDR3 reads CASSLVRGLVNQPQHF. The CDR3 nucleotides read TGTGCCAGCAGCTTAGTTCGGGGGCTGGTCAATCAGCCCCAGCATTTT.

This clonotype was recorded many times. The V call is TRBV20-1, the J call TRBJ2-5, with D perhaps TRBD1 (5 bases). Germline lookup yields CDR1 DFQATT and CDR2 SNEGSKA (reference sequence). Trimming removed 3 bases from V and 4 bases from J, with 18 bases in between. The CDR3 runs to 15 residues. The DNA for the CDR3 is TGCAGTGCTAGGTCGCGGCAGGGCATAGGAGAGACCCAGTACTTC. This sequence encodes CSARSRQGIGETQYF.

This clonotype was observed at least ten times. The chain employs TRBV7-9 and TRBJ2-3; no clear D gene. CDR1 and CDR2 from the germline V gene are SEHNR and FQNEAQ (reference sequence). Trimming took off 3 bases at V and 1 base at J, with 14 bases between the two ends. This CDR3 spans 16 amino acids. CDR3 protein: CASSFRTLSRTDTQYF. Here the CDR3 DNA reads TGTGCCAGCAGCTTCCGCACTCTATCCCGCACAGATACGCAGTATTTT. The full variable domain, its missing parts supplied by reference TRBV7-9 and TRBJ2-3, is DTGVSQNPRHKITKRGQNVTFRCDPISEHNRLYWYRQTLGQGPEFLTYFQNEAQLEKSRLLSDRFSAERPKGSFSTLEIQRTEQGDSAMYLCASSFRTLSRTDTQYFGPGTRLTVL.

The chain uses TRBV7-8 and TRBJ2-7; D is possibly TRBD1 (5 bases). Germline V gene sequence: CDR1 SGHVS, CDR2 FQNEAQ. The CDR3 has 11 amino acids. V gave up 3 bases and J gave up 5 bases, with 5 bases separating them. CDR3 nucleotide sequence: TGTGCCAGCAGCTTCAGGGACGAGCAGTACTTC. As protein: CASSFRDEQYF.

This clonotype came up a few times. The gene calls are TRBV10-3 and TRBJ2-3; perhaps TRBD2 as D (6 bases). Germline CDR1 and CDR2: ENHRY and SYGVKD. This CDR3 is built from 14 residues. Trimming removed 7 bases at V and 5 bases at J, with 16 bases between. DNA for the CDR3: TGTGCCATCACCCGGGAGCGGGTGGGAGATACGCAGTATTTT. Translation gives CAITRERVGDTQYF.

The chain couples TRBV5-1 to TRBJ2-1, with 11 positions matching TRBD1. Trimming removed 4 bases from V and 7 bases from J; junction bases left unmatched: 4. The CDR3 runs 14 residues. Germline V lookup: CDR1 SGHRS, CDR2 YFSETQ. Here the CDR3 reads CASSAGTGGNEQFF. As DNA, the CDR3 is TGCGCCAGCAGCGCCGGGACAGGGGGAAATGAGCAGTTCTTC. Full variable domain (missing parts from reference TRBV5-1 and TRBJ2-1): KAGVTQTPRYLIKTRGQQVTLSCSPISGHRSVSWYQQTPGQGLQFLFEYFSETQRNKGNFPGRFSGRQFSNSRSEMNVSTLELGDSALYLCASSAGTGGNEQFFGPGTRLTVL.

The chain uses TRBV3-1 and TRBJ1-2; D is uncertain. CDR1 is LGHDT, CDR2 YNNKEL, per germline (reference sequence). The CDR3 runs 14 residues. Trimming took off 1 base at V and 5 bases at J, with 11 bases between the two ends. CDR3 nucleotide sequence: TGTGCCAGCAGCCAAGGGAACAGTCAGTATGGCTACACCTTC. Encoded protein: CASSQGNSQYGYTF.

This clonotype was observed a few times. The V gene is TRBV10-2, the J gene TRBJ1-2, with 8 bases fitting TRBD1. Trimming cost V 2 bases and J 4 bases; bases outside gene matches: 3. Germline lookup yields CDR1 WSHSY and CDR2 SAAADI. The CDR3 length is 14 residues. CDR3 sequence reads: CASSEAGGRYGYTF. The CDR3 DNA is TGCGCCAGCAGTGAGGCAGGGGGCCGCTATGGCTACACCTTC.

This clonotype was seen ten or more times. This rearrangement joins TRBV11-2 to TRBJ1-1; D perhaps matches TRBD1 (5 bases). Germline assignment: CDR1 SGHAT and CDR2 FQNNGV. The CDR3 is 16 residues long. V was clipped by 1 base and J by 0 bases, with 12 bases between them. The CDR3 loop reads CASSLADSNMNTEAFF. The DNA for the CDR3 is TGTGCCAGCAGCTTAGCCGACAGCAACATGAACACTGAAGCTTTCTTT.

This chain joins TRBV5-6 and TRBJ2-7; D perhaps matches TRBD2 (6 bases). Germline V gene data show CDR1 as SGHDT and CDR2 as YYEEEE. The length of the CDR3 is 13 residues. Trimming shortened V by 4 bases and J by 7 bases, and 15 bases separated the two germline ends. The CDR3 DNA sequence: TGTGCCAGCAGCCCTGGGACTTTAAAAGAGCAGTACTTC. Translated, it gives CASSPGTLKEQYF.